The 5 T cell receptor beta chains below all came from one sample that was sequenced in a study of OX40 agonist ivuxolimab in advanced cancers. Sequencing was performed with immunoSEQ multiplex PCR; in TCRdb, only in-frame clones are kept and a portion is missing. This table has about 40,000 clones, 88% appearing once. This material consisted of CD4+ or CD8+ T cells sorted from blood, taken in a trial of the OX40 agonist ivuxolimab. The source is an adult with an advanced solid tumor such as melanoma, head and neck, liver or kidney cancer.

V is TRBV5-1 and J is TRBJ2-5; D might be TRBD1 (7 bases). This CDR3 has 14 amino acids. The V gene's germline CDR1 is SGHRS and CDR2 YFSETQ. V was shortened by 6 bases and J by 4 bases, with 16 bases between the two germline ends. The CDR3 DNA reads as TGCGCCAGCACCGTCTACAGGGGAGGAGAGACCCAGTACTTC. This codes for CASTVYRGGETQYF.

The gene calls are TRBV29-1 and TRBJ2-5; 15 bases match TRBD2. Germline lookup yields CDR1 SQVTM and CDR2 ANQGSEA. The CDR3 consists of 15 residues. Trimming took 8 bases from V and 5 from J; bases not matched to a gene: 9. CDR3 coding DNA: TGCAGCTTCGGGGGGACTAGCGGGAGGAGGGAGACCCAGTACTTC. It specifies CSFGGTSGRRETQYF.

The gene calls are TRBV5-5 and TRBJ2-7, with 10 bases matching TRBD2. Germline V lookup: CDR1 SGHKS, CDR2 YYEKEE (reference sequence). The CDR3 is 15 residues long. The V segment lost 3 bases and the J segment 4 bases; nucleotides outside the gene matches: 7. CDR3 coding DNA: TGTGCCAGCAGCTGGGAGGCTAGCGGGAGTTACGAGCAGTACTTC. This gives the protein CASSWEASGSYEQYF.

J is TRBJ2-1 and V is TRBV11-2; TRBD2 aligns across 11 bases. The CDR3 is 15 residues long. V was pared by 5 bases and J by 6 bases, with 6 bases of the junction left unmatched. The V gene's germline CDR1 is SGHAT and CDR2 FQNNGV. The CDR3 spells CASSQDGTSGNEQFF. CDR3 DNA: TGTGCCAGCAGCCAAGATGGGACTAGCGGCAATGAGCAGTTCTTC.

The chain couples TRBV7-9 to TRBJ2-7; weak D call: TRBD2 (5 bases). V was trimmed by 5 bases and J by 6 bases, leaving 20 bases between them. This CDR3 contains 15 residues. The germline V gene has CDR1 SEHNR and CDR2 FQNEAQ (reference sequence). The CDR3 reads CASSPGVGLLGEQYF. CDR3 in DNA: TGTGCCAGCAGCCCCGGGGTGGGCCTCCTGGGCGAGCAGTACTTC.